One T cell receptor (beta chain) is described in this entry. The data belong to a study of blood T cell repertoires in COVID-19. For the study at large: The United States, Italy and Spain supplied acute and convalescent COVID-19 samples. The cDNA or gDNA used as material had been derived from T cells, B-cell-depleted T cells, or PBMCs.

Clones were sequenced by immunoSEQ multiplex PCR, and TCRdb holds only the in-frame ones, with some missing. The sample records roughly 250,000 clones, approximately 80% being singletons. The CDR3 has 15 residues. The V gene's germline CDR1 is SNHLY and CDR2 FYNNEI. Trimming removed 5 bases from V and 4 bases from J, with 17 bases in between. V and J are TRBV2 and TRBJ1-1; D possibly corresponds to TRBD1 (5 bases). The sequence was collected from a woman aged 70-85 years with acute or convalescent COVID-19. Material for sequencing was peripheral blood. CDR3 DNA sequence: TGTGCCAGCAGTCGGGCCTCGGAAAGGGGCACTGAAGCTTTCTTT. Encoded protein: CASSRASERGTEAFF. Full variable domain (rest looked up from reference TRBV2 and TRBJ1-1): EPEVTQTPSHQVTQMGQEVILRCVPISNHLYFYWYRQILGQKVEFLVSFYNNEISEKSEIFDDQFSVERPDGSNFTLKIRSTKLEDSAMYFCASSRASERGTEAFFGQGTRLTVV.